Listed here is a single T cell receptor beta chain. Its antigen is currently unknown. The germline V gene encodes CDR1 MNHNS and CDR2 SASEGT. The length of the CDR3 is 17 residues. Trimming left V 1 base short and J 2 bases short, with 18 bases between. This record comes from a study of cytomegalovirus exposure and HLA in healthy donors. Study-wide findings and caveats: Previously analyzed data showed that most TCR beta V segments were productive at a frequency of about 87% or about 30%. In a later analysis, at a false discovery rate of 0.05, roughly 17,000 TCR beta sequences were associated with HLA alleles.

In the PCR, 60 Vbeta and 13 Jbeta primers were used. Profiling relied on immunoSEQ multiplex PCR, and the TCRdb table lists in-frame clones only, not all of them. The sample includes about 180,000 clones, 70% to 80% of them seen just once. This chain uses TRBV6-1 with TRBJ2-7, with a weak D call TRBD1 (5 bases). Sequenced sample: PBMCs. This receptor was obtained from a woman aged 40 to 50 in good health and CMV-seronegative. CDR3 in DNA: TGTGCCAGCAGTGAAGAGGCGTCGCCAGGGTGGACCTACGAGCAGTACTTC. It specifies CASSEEASPGWTYEQYF.